This TCR beta chain was identified in a study of blood T cell repertoires in COVID-19. Looking at the study overall: Acute-phase and convalescent COVID-19 samples originated in the United States, Italy and Spain. PBMCs, B-cell-depleted T cells, or T cells were the source of the cDNA or gDNA that made up the material.

CDR3 size: 16 residues. The germline V gene encodes CDR1 KGHSH and CDR2 LQKENI. V was pared by 0 bases and J by 4 bases, with 15 bases between. In the authors' methods: Reference gene primer amplification gave estimated nucleated cell counts. Data came from immunoSEQ multiplex PCR; TCRdb stores just in-frame clones and leaves some out. V, J and clone size derive from that table, while D and trimming were established from the DNA sequence. The profile shows 150,000 to 180,000 clones, roughly 80% of them singletons. The sequence was obtained from an elderly man with acute or convalescent COVID-19. The specimen was peripheral blood. This chain uses TRBV18 with TRBJ1-2, with a weak D call TRBD1 (5 bases). The CDR3 sequence is CASSPPSGGEAYGYTF. Written as DNA, the CDR3 is TGTGCCAGCTCACCACCGTCGGGAGGGGAGGCCTATGGCTACACCTTC.